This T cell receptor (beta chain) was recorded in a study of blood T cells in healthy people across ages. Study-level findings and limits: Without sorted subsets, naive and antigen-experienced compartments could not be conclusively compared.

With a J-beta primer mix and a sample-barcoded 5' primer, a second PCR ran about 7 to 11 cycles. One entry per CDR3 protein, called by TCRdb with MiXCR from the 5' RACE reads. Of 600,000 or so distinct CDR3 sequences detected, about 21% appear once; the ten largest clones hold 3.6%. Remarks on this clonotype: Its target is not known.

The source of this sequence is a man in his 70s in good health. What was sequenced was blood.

CDR3 protein: CASSLRLDGELFF. As DNA, the CDR3 is TGTGCCAGCAGCTTAAGACTCGACGGGGAGCTGTTTTTT. J is TRBJ2-2 and V is TRBV11-2; no firm D call. Germline V gene data show CDR1 as SGHAT and CDR2 as FQNNGV. The CDR3 spans 13 residues. Trimming removed 2 bases at V and 7 bases at J, with 8 bases between.